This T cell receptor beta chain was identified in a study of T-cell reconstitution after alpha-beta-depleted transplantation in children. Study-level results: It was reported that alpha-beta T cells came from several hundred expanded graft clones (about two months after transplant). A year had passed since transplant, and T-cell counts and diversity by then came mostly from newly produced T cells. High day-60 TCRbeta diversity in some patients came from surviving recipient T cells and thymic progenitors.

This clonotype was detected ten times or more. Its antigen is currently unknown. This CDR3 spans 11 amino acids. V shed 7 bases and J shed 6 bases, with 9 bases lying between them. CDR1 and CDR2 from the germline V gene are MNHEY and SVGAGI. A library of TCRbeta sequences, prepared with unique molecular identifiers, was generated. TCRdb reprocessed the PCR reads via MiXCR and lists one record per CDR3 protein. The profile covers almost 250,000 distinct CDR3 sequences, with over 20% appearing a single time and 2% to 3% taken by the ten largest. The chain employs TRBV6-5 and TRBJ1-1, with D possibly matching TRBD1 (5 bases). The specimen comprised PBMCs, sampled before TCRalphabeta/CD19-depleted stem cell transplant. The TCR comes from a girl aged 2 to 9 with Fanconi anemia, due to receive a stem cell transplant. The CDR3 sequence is CASTSGPEAFF. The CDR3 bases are TGTGCCAGCACCTCAGGGCCTGAAGCTTTCTTT.